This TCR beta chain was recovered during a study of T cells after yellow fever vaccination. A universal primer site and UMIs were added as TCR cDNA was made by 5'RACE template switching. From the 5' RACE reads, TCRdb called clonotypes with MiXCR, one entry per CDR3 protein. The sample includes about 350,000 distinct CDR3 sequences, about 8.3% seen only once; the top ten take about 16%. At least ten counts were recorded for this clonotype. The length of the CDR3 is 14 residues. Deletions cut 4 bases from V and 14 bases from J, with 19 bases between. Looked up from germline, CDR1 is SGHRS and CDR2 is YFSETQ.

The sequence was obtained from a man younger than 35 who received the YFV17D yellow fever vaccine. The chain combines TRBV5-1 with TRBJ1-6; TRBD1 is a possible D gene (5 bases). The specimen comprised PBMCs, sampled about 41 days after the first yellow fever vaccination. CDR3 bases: TGCGCCAGCAGCATAACAGGACCCTTTCAGACCCTCCACTTT. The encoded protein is CASSITGPFQTLHF.